This T cell receptor (beta chain) was sequenced for a study of cytomegalovirus exposure and HLA in healthy donors. Study details: Earlier, 200 million or so T cells were analyzed, and some 120 million unique TCR beta sequences were found among them.

Worth noting for this clone: The antigen remains unidentified.

Study-level points and caveats: It was reportedly the case that the classifier diagnosed cytomegalovirus status with high specificity and sensitivity. The authors confirmed in vitro that three CMV-associated chains were specific for CMV antigens.

The PCR made use of 60 Vbeta and 13 Jbeta primers. Only in-frame clones appear in the TCRdb table, and some are missing; sequencing was by immunoSEQ multiplex PCR. The sample includes approximately 210,000 clones, about three quarters seen only once; the top ten take 2% to 2.5%. Trimming shortened V by 3 bases and J by 0 bases, and 11 bases separated the two germline ends. Germline V lookup: CDR1 MDHEN, CDR2 SYDVKM. This CDR3 comprises 15 residues. The receptor comes from a woman aged 30 to 39 in good health and CMV-seropositive. Sequenced input: PBMCs. The genes are TRBV28 and TRBJ1-2; a possible D gene is TRBD1 (5 bases). CDR3 region: CASSFSGQANYGYTF. The CDR3 bases are TGTGCCAGCAGTTTTTCCGGACAAGCTAACTATGGCTACACCTTC.